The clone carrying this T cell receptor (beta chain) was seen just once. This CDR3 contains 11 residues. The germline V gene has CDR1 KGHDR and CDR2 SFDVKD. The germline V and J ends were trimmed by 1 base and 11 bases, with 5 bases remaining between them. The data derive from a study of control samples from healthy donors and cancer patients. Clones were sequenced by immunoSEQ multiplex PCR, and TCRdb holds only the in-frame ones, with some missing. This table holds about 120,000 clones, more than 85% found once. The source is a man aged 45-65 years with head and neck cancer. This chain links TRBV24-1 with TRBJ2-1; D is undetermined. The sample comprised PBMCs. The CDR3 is CATSDFQKQFF. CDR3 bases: TGTGCCACCAGTGATTTTCAAAAGCAGTTCTTC.